Below are 23 T cell receptor beta chains sequenced from a single sample in a study of cytomegalovirus exposure and HLA in healthy donors. This PCR relied on a set of 60 Vbeta primers and 13 Jbeta primers. Sequencing used immunoSEQ multiplex PCR; TCRdb keeps in-frame clones, though not all of them. The sample carries about 150,000 clones, 8.5% to 10% recorded once. The sequenced material came from PBMCs. All receptors come from a man aged 45 to 65 in good health and CMV-seronegative.

The chain couples TRBV19 to TRBJ1-5; 9 bases agree with TRBD1. This CDR3 is built from 18 residues. With V trimmed by 6 bases and J by 2 bases, 14 bases remained unmatched. CDR1 and CDR2 (germline): LNHDA, SQIVND (reference sequence). The CDR3, as DNA: TGTGCCAGTAGCACCGGGACAGGGAAAATGGCTGGCAATCAGCCCCAGCATTTT. It translates to CASSTGTGKMAGNQPQHF.

This clone has more than one count but fewer than ten. This chain uses TRBV11-2 with TRBJ2-3, with a tentative D call TRBD2 (5 bases). The CDR3 loop spans 13 amino acids. Trimming pared 2 bases from V and 4 bases from J, leaving 7 bases between. The germline CDR1 and CDR2 sequences are SGHAT and FQNNGV. Here the CDR3 DNA reads TGTGCCAGCAGCTTAATAGCGTCAGATACGCAGTATTTT. The encoded protein is CASSLIASDTQYF.

This clone was counted a few times. The chain recombines TRBV28 with TRBJ2-2; D possibly corresponds to TRBD2 (5 bases). Germline CDR1 is MDHEN and CDR2 is SYDVKM. The CDR3 covers 16 residues. V was cut by 8 bases and J by 4 bases, with 20 bases left in between. This CDR3 reads CASRLHQSGPTGELFF. Written as DNA, the CDR3 is TGTGCCAGCCGATTACACCAAAGCGGTCCCACCGGGGAGCTGTTTTTT. The variable domain in full, with the rest retrieved from reference TRBV28 and TRBJ2-2, is DVKVTQSSRYLVKRTGEKVFLECVQDMDHENMFWYRQDPGLGLRLIYFSYDVKMKEKGDIPEGYSVSREKKERFSLILESASTNQTSMYLCASRLHQSGPTGELFFGEGSRLTVL.

There are a few counts of this clone. V is TRBV7-9 and J is TRBJ2-1, with 13 positions matching TRBD2. In germline, CDR1 is SEHNR, CDR2 FQNEAQ (reference sequence). The trim removed 10 bases at V and 4 bases at J, leaving 10 bases unmatched. This CDR3 region has 16 residues. CDR3 in DNA: TGTGCCATCGGACTAGCGGGGGAGGGCTTTTACAATGAGCAGTTCTTC. Translated, it gives CAIGLAGEGFYNEQFF.

This chain connects TRBV27 to TRBJ1-4, with TRBD1 as a possible D gene (6 bases). The CDR3 covers 14 residues. The germline V gene has CDR1 MNHEY and CDR2 SMNVEV (reference sequence). V was shortened by 5 bases and J by 4 bases, with 11 bases between the two germline ends. The CDR3 bases are TGTGCCAGCAGTGTAACAGGGAATAATGAAAAACTGTTTTTT. Its protein product is CASSVTGNNEKLFF.

This clone showed up just a few times. This sequence joins TRBV10-1 and TRBJ2-7, with D hard to call. The germline V gene encodes CDR1 WNHNN and CDR2 SYGVQD (reference sequence). Trimming left V 0 bases short and J 2 bases short, with 8 bases between. The CDR3 runs 14 residues. The CDR3 is CASSESRIAYEQYF. CDR3 nucleotide sequence: TGCGCCAGCAGTGAGTCCAGAATCGCCTACGAGCAGTACTTC.

Remarks on this clone: The identical CDR3 is also encoded by other nucleotide sequences in the sample. The J gene is TRBJ2-5, the V gene TRBV10-3; D remains unclear. Germline V gene lookup returns CDR1 ENHRY and CDR2 SYGVKD. The CDR3 spans 11 residues. V lost 3 bases, J lost 5 bases, and 4 bases lay in between. This CDR3 reads CAISDRETQYF. DNA of the CDR3: TGTGCCATCAGTGACCGGGAGACCCAGTACTTC.

The chain links TRBV30 to TRBJ1-4; D is uncertain. The CDR3 covers 11 residues. Trimming stripped 0 bases from V and 8 bases from J, with 4 bases between. Germline CDR1 GTSNPN, CDR2 SVGIG (reference sequence). This chain's CDR3 is CAWSVQEKLFF. In DNA form, the CDR3 reads TGTGCCTGGAGTGTACAAGAAAAACTGTTTTTT.

This chain links TRBV5-1 with TRBJ2-5; TRBD2 matches 13 bases. Looked up from germline, CDR1 is SGHRS and CDR2 is YFSETQ. The CDR3 sequence is 18 residues long. V lost 0 bases, J lost 2 bases, and 7 bases stayed unmatched. The CDR3: CASSLALAGGREQETQYF. The CDR3 DNA is TGCGCCAGCAGCTTGGCACTAGCGGGAGGGCGGGAACAAGAGACCCAGTACTTC. The variable domain in full, completed from reference TRBV5-1 and TRBJ2-5, reads KAGVTQTPRYLIKTRGQQVTLSCSPISGHRSVSWYQQTPGQGLQFLFEYFSETQRNKGNFPGRFSGRQFSNSRSEMNVSTLELGDSALYLCASSLALAGGREQETQYFGPGTRLLVL.

This clone came up a few times. The V gene is TRBV18, the J gene TRBJ1-5; 9 bases are a match to TRBD1. Germline V lookup: CDR1 KGHSH, CDR2 LQKENI. Trimming cost V 4 bases and J 0 bases; bases outside gene matches: 4. The CDR3 spans 16 residues. The CDR3 spells CASSRQGGNSNQPQHF. In DNA form, the CDR3 reads TGTGCCAGCTCACGACAGGGGGGGAATAGCAATCAGCCCCAGCATTTT.

Written as DNA, the CDR3 is TGCGCCAGCAGCTTGGTTCCAGGGAGGGACACTGAAGCTTTCTTT. Its protein product is CASSLVPGRDTEAFF. The chain couples TRBV5-1 to TRBJ1-1; maybe TRBD1 (5 bases). Deletions cut 0 bases from V and 3 bases from J, with 12 bases between. The length of the CDR3 is 15 residues. CDR1 is SGHRS and CDR2 is YFSETQ in the germline V gene.

The chain joins TRBV6-5 to TRBJ1-5; D gene unclear. Germline V lookup: CDR1 MNHEY, CDR2 SVGAGI. This CDR3 has 15 residues. Trimming cost V 6 bases and J 2 bases, with 14 bases left between them. CDR3 amino acids: CASSPIRGGNQPQHF. CDR3 coding DNA: TGTGCCAGCAGCCCAATCCGGGGAGGCAATCAGCCCCAGCATTTT.

In the case of this clone: In this CDR3 the conserved last residue, phenylalanine or tryptophan, is missing, so a read error is likely. This chain's CDR3 is CSTERGVPGELFV. The CDR3 DNA follows: TGCAGCACGGAGCGGGGGGTCCCCGGGGAGCTGTTTGTT. The rearrangement uses TRBV29-1 and TRBJ2-2; TRBD2 matches 9 bases. Per germline, CDR1 SQVTM and CDR2 ANQGSEA. The CDR3 has 13 residues. V trimming: 8 bases; J trimming: 6 bases; junction bases outside the gene matches: 7.

J is TRBJ1-1 and V is TRBV27, with 9 bases aligning to TRBD1. In germline, CDR1 is MNHEY, CDR2 SMNVEV (reference sequence). The V segment lost 6 bases and the J segment 6 bases; nucleotides outside the gene matches: 20. The CDR3 contains 18 residues. CDR3 amino acids: CASSIQKLGTGFGPEAFF. The CDR3 DNA reads TGTGCCAGCAGCATTCAGAAGTTAGGGACAGGGTTCGGACCTGAAGCTTTCTTT.

This clone was detected only a few times. J is TRBJ2-1 and V is TRBV10-2; 12 bases fit TRBD1. The V gene end was trimmed by 7 bases and the J gene end by 9 bases; junction bases not matched to a gene: 10. Germline CDR1 reads WSHSY; CDR2 reads SAAADI. The CDR3 is 15 amino acids. CDR3 sequence: CASTLGGTGGVEQFF. CDR3 DNA: TGCGCCAGCACCCTAGGGGGGACAGGGGGCGTTGAGCAGTTCTTC.

The chain couples TRBV7-3 to TRBJ1-5; possibly TRBD1 for D (5 bases). This CDR3 has 15 amino acids. Germline CDR1 reads SGHTA; CDR2 reads FQGTGA. V was shortened by 5 bases and J by 5 bases, with 16 bases between the two germline ends. The DNA for the CDR3 is TGTGCCAGCAGCCAGCAGGGTGGGTCGGATCAGCCCCAGCATTTT. This sequence encodes CASSQQGGSDQPQHF.

CDR3 region: CASRVSGRGTYEQYF. The CDR3 region has the DNA TGTGCCAGCAGGGTTTCCGGGAGAGGAACCTACGAGCAGTACTTC. This chain links TRBV6-5 with TRBJ2-7, with D possibly being TRBD2 (6 bases). The CDR3 length is 15 residues. The germline V and J ends were trimmed by 6 bases and 2 bases, with 17 bases remaining between them. Germline-derived CDR1 and CDR2 are MNHEY and SVGAGI.

This sequence joins TRBV29-1 and TRBJ1-2; no clear D gene. Germline-derived CDR1 and CDR2 are SQVTM and ANQGSEA. The CDR3 runs 12 residues. V was shortened by 4 bases and J by 4 bases, with 10 bases between the two germline ends. CDR3 protein: CSVGVSGYGYTF. CDR3 in DNA: TGCAGCGTTGGGGTTTCGGGCTATGGCTACACCTTC.

This clone was counted between two and nine times. The chain links TRBV7-3 to TRBJ2-3; D is unresolved. CDR1 and CDR2 (germline): SGHTA, FQGTGA. Trimming shortened V by 4 bases and J by 0 bases, and 8 bases separated the two germline ends. CDR3 size: 14 residues. This CDR3 reads CASSSTTSTDTQYF. CDR3 sequence (DNA): TGTGCCAGCAGCTCCACGACTAGCACAGATACGCAGTATTTT.

This clone was seen only a few times. V and J are TRBV5-1 and TRBJ2-2, with D possibly being TRBD1 (7 bases). This CDR3 is built from 19 residues. The V and J ends lost 0 bases and 0 bases respectively, with 18 bases between them. CDR1 and CDR2 (germline): SGHRS, YFSETQ. In nucleotides, the CDR3 is TGCGCCAGCAGCTTGGCCCCCCCGACAGGGAGGACGAACACCGGGGAGCTGTTTTTT. Its protein is CASSLAPPTGRTNTGELFF. Based on the CDR3 plus reference TRBV5-1 and TRBJ2-2, the full variable domain is KAGVTQTPRYLIKTRGQQVTLSCSPISGHRSVSWYQQTPGQGLQFLFEYFSETQRNKGNFPGRFSGRQFSNSRSEMNVSTLELGDSALYLCASSLAPPTGRTNTGELFFGEGSRLTVL.

The chain employs TRBV6-5 and TRBJ1-1; tentative D call: TRBD1 (5 bases). This CDR3 contains 12 residues. Deletions cut 3 bases from V and 5 bases from J, with 7 bases between. The V gene's germline CDR1 is MNHEY and CDR2 SVGAGI. DNA of the CDR3: TGTGCCAGCAGTTATGGGGGGACTGAAGCTTTCTTT. Its protein is CASSYGGTEAFF.

This clone was detected only a few times. This chain connects TRBV14 to TRBJ2-1; D is perhaps TRBD1 (5 bases). The V end lost 0 bases, the J end lost 16 bases, and 16 bases lay between the germline ends. The CDR3 spans 13 residues. Germline assignment: CDR1 SGHDN and CDR2 FVKESK. The CDR3 region is CASSQDLTGRSFF. The CDR3, as DNA: TGTGCCAGCAGCCAAGATCTTACAGGCCGGTCATTCTTC.

This clone turned up a few times. The chain carries TRBV29-1 and TRBJ1-3, with D maybe TRBD1 (5 bases). Trimming stripped 6 bases from V and 4 bases from J, with 13 bases between. The CDR3 runs to 13 residues. Germline CDR1 reads SQVTM; CDR2 reads ANQGSEA. CDR3 loop: CSVASGRGNTIYF. CDR3 bases: TGCAGCGTGGCATCAGGGCGAGGAAACACCATATATTTT.